This T cell receptor beta chain was identified in a study of technical replicates of blood from a few donors. CDR1 and CDR2 (germline): SNHLY, FYNNEI. The CDR3 covers 13 residues. The V segment lost 10 bases and the J segment 3 bases; nucleotides outside the gene matches: 2. Assay used: immunoSEQ multiplex PCR; TCRdb lists only in-frame clones, some missing. The top ten hold roughly 7.1% of the sample, which has some 13,000 clones, around 93% seen once. The origin of this receptor is a human donor in good health. The material sequenced was PBMCs. The chain couples TRBV2 to TRBJ2-7; 14 bases map to TRBD2. CDR3 DNA sequence: TGTGCCATCGGGACTAGCGGGAGCTACGAGCAGTACTTC. Translating gives CAIGTSGSYEQYF.